Presented here are 12 T cell receptor beta chains from one specimen sequenced in a study of control samples from healthy donors and cancer patients. This table comes from immunoSEQ multiplex PCR, and its TCRdb copy is limited to in-frame clones, with some not included. Of about 170,000 clones detected, roughly 91% appear once; the ten largest clones hold approximately 1.5%. The sequencing sample was made of blood. The source is a woman in her 30s in good health.

This rearrangement joins TRBV4-3 to TRBJ2-2, with D perhaps TRBD1 (6 bases). CDR3 length: 15 amino acids. The germline gives CDR1 LGHNA, CDR2 YSLEER. Trimming removed 0 bases at V and 6 bases at J, with 11 bases between. The CDR3 sequence: CASSQDPRGSGELFF. The CDR3 region has the DNA TGCGCCAGCAGCCAAGACCCCAGGGGTTCCGGGGAGCTGTTTTTT.

V usage is TRBV19 and J usage is TRBJ1-1, with D possibly matching TRBD1 (5 bases). The CDR3 is made up of 16 amino acids. V was clipped by 4 bases and J by 0 bases, with 15 bases between them. Germline CDR1 is LNHDA and CDR2 is SQIVND (reference sequence). The CDR3 DNA reads as TGTGCCAGTAGTACAGGGAGCGGAGGTATGAACACTGAAGCTTTCTTT. It encodes CASSTGSGGMNTEAFF.

V gene TRBV3-1 (or the pseudogene TRBV3-2) combines with J gene TRBJ1-2; D is possibly TRBD1 (6 bases). Trimming took 1 base from V and 3 from J, leaving 12 bases between them. Germline values: CDR1 LGHDT, CDR2 YNNKEL (reference sequence). This CDR3 comprises 15 residues. The CDR3 DNA follows: TGTGCCAGCAGCCAAGTTGTGGGGGGCTACTATGGCTACACCTTC. As protein: CASSQVVGGYYGYTF.

Points on this clone: Sequence at one end of the junction differs from germline and may be a read error. The V gene is TRBV7-8, the J gene TRBJ2-7, with 8 nucleotides matching TRBD2. This CDR3 contains 13 residues. Germline loops: CDR1 SGHVS, CDR2 FQNEAQ. The CDR3 sequence: CASSLFPSTGTSF. CDR3 DNA: TGTGCCAGCAGCTTATTCCCGAGTACCGGGACTAGCTTC.

The chain carries TRBV10-3 and TRBJ2-1; 7 nucleotides align to TRBD1. Germline loops: CDR1 ENHRY, CDR2 SYGVKD. CDR3 length: 15 residues. Germline trimming cut 7 bases from V and 0 bases from J; bases unmatched to any gene: 6. CDR3 nucleotide sequence: TGTGCCATCAAACAGGGGTCGAGCTCCTACAATGAGCAGTTCTTC. Residues: CAIKQGSSSYNEQFF.

The chain combines TRBV7-3 with TRBJ2-2; 10 nucleotides line up with TRBD1. CDR1 is SGHTA, CDR2 FQGTGA, per germline. With V trimmed by 1 base and J by 5 bases, 1 base remained unmatched. This CDR3 has 15 residues. The CDR3 protein is CASSLMDRGTGELFF. CDR3 coding DNA: TGTGCCAGCAGCTTAATGGACAGGGGGACCGGGGAGCTGTTTTTT. Drawing the rest from reference TRBV7-3 and TRBJ2-2, the complete variable domain is GAGVSQTPSNKVTEKGKYVELRCDPISGHTALYWYRQSLGQGPEFLIYFQGTGAADDSGLPNDRFFAVRPEGSVSTLKIQRTERGDSAVYLCASSLMDRGTGELFFGEGSRLTVL.

This clone was picked up a small number of times. The same CDR3 also results from other DNA sequences found in this sample. The J gene is TRBJ1-1, the V gene TRBV6-6; D is unresolved. CDR1 MNHNY and CDR2 SVGAGI come from the germline V gene (reference sequence). The CDR3 loop spans 13 amino acids. Trimming cost V 0 bases and J 4 bases, with 6 bases left between them. The CDR3 DNA follows: TGTGCCAGCAGTTACTCGGGAGTCACTGAAGCTTTCTTT. Encoded protein: CASSYSGVTEAFF.

CDR3 DNA sequence: TGTGCCAGCAGTACAGGGTCCGTAGCTTTCTTT. It specifies CASSTGSVAFF. This chain links TRBV2 with TRBJ1-1; perhaps TRBD1 as D (6 bases). Trimming left V 5 bases short and J 10 bases short, with 11 bases between. Germline V lookup: CDR1 SNHLY, CDR2 FYNNEI. CDR3 length equals 11 residues.

The chain uses TRBV30 and TRBJ2-6; 7 nucleotides align to TRBD1. CDR3 length: 16 amino acids. CDR1 and CDR2 from the germline V gene are GTSNPN and SVGIG (reference sequence). The V gene end was trimmed by 5 bases and the J gene end by 0 bases; junction bases not matched to a gene: 7. This CDR3 is CAWRRQGPSGANVLTF. The CDR3 DNA reads as TGTGCCTGGCGGAGACAGGGCCCCTCTGGGGCCAACGTCCTGACTTTC.

This clone was found once. The J gene is TRBJ2-2, the V gene TRBV6-2 or TRBV6-3, with 13 nucleotides matching TRBD2. CDR1 is MNHEY, CDR2 SVGEGT, per germline. V dropped 2 bases and J dropped 3; count of bases not matched to a gene: 15. This CDR3 comprises 21 residues. Here the CDR3 reads CASSYLPQEGLAGVYTGELFF. As DNA, the CDR3 is TGTGCCAGCAGTTACCTCCCCCAGGAAGGACTAGCGGGAGTTTACACCGGGGAGCTGTTTTTT.

The rearrangement uses TRBV11-3 and TRBJ1-6; D perhaps matches TRBD1 (5 bases). The CDR3 runs to 14 residues. CDR1 is SGHNT, CDR2 YENEEA, per germline. The ends were cut back, 6 bases at V and 7 bases at J, with 13 bases in the middle. CDR3 in amino acids: CASRLTAANSPLHF. The CDR3 nucleotides read TGTGCCAGCAGATTGACAGCCGCCAATTCACCCCTCCACTTT.

The chain links TRBV10-3 to TRBJ2-3, with 10 bases fitting TRBD2. Germline V lookup: CDR1 ENHRY, CDR2 SYGVKD. V dropped 6 bases and J dropped 0; count of bases not matched to a gene: 3. The CDR3 has 15 amino acids. Here the CDR3 DNA reads TGTGCCATCAGCGGGACTAGCGCTAGCACAGATACGCAGTATTTT. Its translation: CAISGTSASTDTQYF.